Shown below are 32 T cell receptor beta chains from a single sample sequenced in a study of blood T cells in healthy people across ages. A sample-barcoded 5' primer and a J-beta primer mix were used in a second PCR of about 6 to 12 cycles. TCRdb analysed the 5' RACE reads with MiXCR anew, one entry per CDR3 protein. The sample has more than 700,000 distinct CDR3 sequences, around half seen once. The material sequenced was blood. The receptors originated from a man older than 75 in good health.

This clonotype was found a few times. The V call is TRBV5-1, the J call TRBJ2-1, with D possibly matching TRBD1 (5 bases). From germline, CDR1 is SGHRS and CDR2 YFSETQ. V was clipped by 4 bases and J by 6 bases, with 17 bases between them. The CDR3 extends over 15 amino acids. The CDR3 DNA reads as TGCGCCAGCAGCCTTGGTGTGGGGCTACTCAATGAGCAGTTCTTC. As protein: CASSLGVGLLNEQFF.

This sequence joins TRBV12-3 or TRBV12-4 and TRBJ2-1; 10 bases agree with TRBD2. The CDR3 covers 16 residues. V dropped 6 bases and J dropped 5; count of bases not matched to a gene: 10. The CDR3 DNA follows: TGTGCCAGCAGCTCGGGCAGGACTAGCGGCAACAATGAGCAGTTCTTC. Translating it yields CASSSGRTSGNNEQFF.

This clonotype was detected only once. The chain carries TRBV27 and TRBJ1-1, with a possible D match to TRBD1 (5 bases). There are 13 residues in the CDR3. V gave up 5 bases and J gave up 10 bases, with 17 bases separating them. Per germline, CDR1 MNHEY and CDR2 SMNVEV (reference sequence). The CDR3 DNA follows: TGTGCCAGCAGTAAATTCCAGGGTGAAGGAGCTTTCTTT. Translated: CASSKFQGEGAFF.

The chain recombines TRBV20-1 with TRBJ2-3, with D unresolved. V was pared by 0 bases and J by 2 bases, with 12 bases between. The CDR3 is made up of 15 amino acids. Germline CDR1 reads DFQATT; CDR2 reads SNEGSKA (reference sequence). CDR3 DNA sequence: TGCAGTGCTAGAGATCCGGAGTCCGTCACAGATACGCAGTATTTT. This codes for CSARDPESVTDTQYF.

The chain has TRBV5-5 and TRBJ2-7; 9 bases line up with TRBD1. The CDR3 consists of 16 residues. Trimming removed 6 bases from V and 0 bases from J; junction bases left unmatched: 10. Germline CDR1 is SGHKS and CDR2 is YYEKEE (reference sequence). The CDR3 is CASTRTGVGSSYEQYF. In DNA, the CDR3 is TGTGCCAGCACGAGGACAGGGGTTGGGAGCTCCTACGAGCAGTACTTC. Looking up the rest from reference TRBV5-5 and TRBJ2-7 gives the full variable domain: DAGVTQSPTHLIKTRGQQVTLRCSPISGHKSVSWYQQVLGQGPQFIFQYYEKEERGRGNFPDRFSARQFPNYSSELNVNALLLGDSALYLCASTRTGVGSSYEQYFGPGTRLTVT.

The CDR3 reads CASSPGHLNTGELFF. CDR3 coding DNA: TGTGCCAGCAGCCCGGGACACCTTAACACCGGGGAGCTGTTTTTT. The rearrangement joins TRBV3-1 to TRBJ2-2, with D possibly being TRBD1 (6 bases). V lost 4 bases, J lost 2 bases, and 11 bases lay in between. Germline V gene data show CDR1 as LGHDT and CDR2 as YNNKEL (reference sequence). The CDR3 extends over 15 amino acids.

The genes are TRBV7-9 and TRBJ2-1, with D hard to call. The CDR3 loop spans 13 amino acids. Between the trimmed V and J ends, which lost 6 bases and 5 bases, there was a span of 11 bases. CDR1 and CDR2 (germline): SEHNR, FQNEAQ (reference sequence). The CDR3 is CASSFKRDNEQFF. In DNA form, the CDR3 reads TGTGCCAGCAGTTTTAAAAGGGACAATGAGCAGTTCTTC.

V gene TRBV20-1 combines with J gene TRBJ2-5, with 8 positions matching TRBD2. The J call may be in error: the DNA end matches TRBJ2-7 better. The CDR3 consists of 14 residues. Germline V gene lookup returns CDR1 DFQATT and CDR2 SNEGSKA (reference sequence). For the CDR3, the DNA is TGCAGTGTTAGGAGGAGCGGGGGCTCCTACGAGCAGTACTTC. Translation: CSVRRSGGSYEQYF.

The rearrangement links TRBV5-5 to TRBJ2-7; no reliable D call. The CDR3 consists of 14 residues. Per the germline V gene, CDR1 is SGHKS and CDR2 is YYEKEE (reference sequence). With 2 bases removed from V and 2 bases from J, the gap between germline ends came to 11 bases. CDR3 sequence: CASSLVPATYEQYF. CDR3 coding DNA: TGTGCCAGCAGCTTAGTCCCGGCTACCTACGAGCAGTACTTC.

V is TRBV12-3 or TRBV12-4 and J is TRBJ2-5; 8 nucleotides match TRBD2. The CDR3 is 15 amino acids. V shed 7 bases, J shed 11 bases, and the junction held 18 bases outside the gene matches. The DNA for the CDR3 is TGTGCCAGCACCCTTTTAGCGGGGATGGGTACGGAGCAGTACTTC. Its protein product is CASTLLAGMGTEQYF.

The V and J genes are TRBV7-9 and TRBJ1-2; no firm D call. The V and J ends lost 5 bases and 8 bases respectively, with 18 bases between them. The CDR3 totals 14 residues. Per germline, CDR1 SEHNR and CDR2 FQNEAQ (reference sequence). In nucleotides, the CDR3 is TGTGCCAGCAGCCCGATCTCACACTGGAAAGGCTACACCTTC. Its protein product is CASSPISHWKGYTF.

This chain connects TRBV5-1 to TRBJ1-1, with D hard to call. Trimming cost V 0 bases and J 6 bases, with 9 bases left between them. The CDR3 runs 13 residues. The germline V gene has CDR1 SGHRS and CDR2 YFSETQ. The CDR3 sequence is CASSLVTDAEAFF. CDR3 sequence (DNA): TGCGCCAGCAGCTTGGTAACGGACGCTGAAGCTTTCTTT.

The chain combines TRBV20-1 with TRBJ2-5; D assignment may be TRBD1 or TRBD2 (5 bases each). The germline V gene has CDR1 DFQATT and CDR2 SNEGSKA (reference sequence). This CDR3 is 16 amino acids long. Trimming removed 0 bases from V and 2 bases from J, with 16 bases in between. The CDR3 here is CSARDTRGSQQETQYF. The CDR3 nucleotides read TGCAGTGCTAGAGATACCCGGGGCAGCCAGCAAGAGACCCAGTACTTC.

This clonotype showed up just a few times. This rearrangement joins TRBV29-1 to TRBJ2-7, with 7 positions matching TRBD2. V dropped 5 bases and J dropped 6; count of bases not matched to a gene: 10. The CDR3 is made up of 13 amino acids. CDR1 SQVTM and CDR2 ANQGSEA come from the germline V gene. CDR3 sequence reads: CSVWAGVGLEQYF. Written as DNA, the CDR3 is TGCAGCGTTTGGGCGGGAGTTGGTCTCGAGCAGTACTTC.

This chain connects TRBV5-1 to TRBJ2-4; D perhaps matches TRBD2 (5 bases). V gave up 7 bases and J gave up 8 bases, with 13 bases separating them. CDR1 SGHRS and CDR2 YFSETQ come from the germline V gene. The CDR3 contains 12 residues. The CDR3 nucleotides are TGCGCCAGCGGCCCGGACGGGGACATTCAGTACTTC. Protein: CASGPDGDIQYF.

The chain is built from TRBV20-1 and TRBJ2-1, with D perhaps TRBD1 or TRBD2 (5 bases each). The germline gives CDR1 DFQATT, CDR2 SNEGSKA (reference sequence). CDR3 length: 14 amino acids. Between the trimmed V and J ends, which lost 5 bases and 6 bases, there was a span of 17 bases. Written as DNA, the CDR3 is TGCAGTGCTCTATCGGGACGGTTTATCAATGAGCAGTTCTTC. It codes for CSALSGRFINEQFF.

The V and J genes are TRBV5-1 and TRBJ2-3, with 15 bases aligning to TRBD2. The junction had 6 bases not matched to a gene; V was cut back by 4 bases and J by 0 bases. The CDR3 runs to 18 residues. Germline CDR1 reads SGHRS; CDR2 reads YFSETQ. The DNA of the CDR3 is TGCGCCAGCAGCCCCGGGACTAGCGGGAGGTTGAGCACAGATACGCAGTATTTT. Residues: CASSPGTSGRLSTDTQYF.

The chain is built from TRBV12-3 or TRBV12-4 and TRBJ1-5; D is undetermined. V gave up 3 bases and J gave up 2 bases, with 11 bases separating them. The CDR3 runs 15 residues. In nucleotides, the CDR3 is TGTGCCAGCAGTTTTGCGATCCAGGGCAATCAGCCCCAGCATTTT. Amino acid sequence: CASSFAIQGNQPQHF.

V usage is TRBV20-1 and J usage is TRBJ2-3; TRBD1 aligns across 8 bases. The CDR3 length is 15 residues. Germline lookup yields CDR1 DFQATT and CDR2 SNEGSKA (reference sequence). V lost 4 bases and J lost 1; bases outside the gene matches: 7. The CDR3: CSAKIDRGRTDTQYF. CDR3 DNA: TGCAGTGCTAAGATCGACAGGGGACGCACAGATACGCAGTATTTT.

The V and J genes are TRBV20-1 and TRBJ2-1; 9 bases match TRBD2. The CDR3 sequence is 17 residues long. In germline, CDR1 is DFQATT, CDR2 SNEGSKA (reference sequence). J gave up 6 bases and V 0 bases, and 12 bases lay outside the gene matches. CDR3 nucleotide sequence: TGCAGTGCTAGAGATGGGGGAGGCGGGAGGGCGGGCAATGAGCAGTTCTTC. It specifies CSARDGGGGRAGNEQFF.

The chain is built from TRBV20-1 and TRBJ2-3; TRBD2 matches 10 bases. Germline V lookup: CDR1 DFQATT, CDR2 SNEGSKA (reference sequence). V shed 6 bases, J shed 1 base, and the junction held 16 bases outside the gene matches. The CDR3 length is 18 residues. The CDR3, as DNA: TGCAGTGCCCCCGGGGGGCTAGCGGGAGCGGCCGGCACAGATACGCAGTATTTT. It encodes CSAPGGLAGAAGTDTQYF.

The chain employs TRBV24-1 and TRBJ1-2; TRBD1 agrees at 10 bases. The CDR3 totals 16 residues. Germline lookup yields CDR1 KGHDR and CDR2 SFDVKD. The J segment lost 4 bases and the V segment lost 4 bases, leaving 8 bases of the junction unmatched. The CDR3: CATSDGRQGAGYGYTF. DNA for the CDR3: TGTGCCACCAGTGACGGAAGACAGGGGGCAGGCTATGGCTACACCTTC.

The chain links TRBV28 to TRBJ2-1; tentatively, D is TRBD2 (5 bases). Trimming left V 7 bases short and J 0 bases short, with 13 bases between. The CDR3 is 15 amino acids. CDR1 and CDR2 (germline): MDHEN, SYDVKM. The DNA for the CDR3 is TGTGCCAGCAACCCCCCACGGGGCTCCTACAATGAGCAGTTCTTC. Protein sequence: CASNPPRGSYNEQFF.

This sequence joins TRBV6-5 and TRBJ2-7; D is undetermined. This CDR3 has 17 residues. V gave up 2 bases and J gave up 6 bases, with 23 bases separating them. Germline values: CDR1 MNHEY, CDR2 SVGAGI. The DNA for the CDR3 is TGTGCCAGCAGTTACGGGCCGCTCCTCCACAGCCACGTCGAGCAGTACTTC. This translates into CASSYGPLLHSHVEQYF.

The chain recombines TRBV3-1 with TRBJ1-5, with TRBD1 as a possible D gene (5 bases). Looked up from germline, CDR1 is LGHDT and CDR2 is YNNKEL (reference sequence). The CDR3 is 15 residues long. The germline V and J ends were trimmed by 4 bases and 11 bases, with 21 bases remaining between them. CDR3 DNA: TGTGCCAGCAGCCCCAGCGGGGGAGGCGGGAAGGCCCAGCATTTT. It translates to CASSPSGGGGKAQHF.

J is TRBJ2-3 and V is TRBV3-1; D not certain. CDR1 is LGHDT, CDR2 YNNKEL, per germline (reference sequence). The CDR3 spans 13 residues. The germline V and J ends were trimmed by 3 bases and 5 bases, with 9 bases remaining between them. CDR3 in DNA: TGTGCCAGCAGCCACAGATCAGGAGATACGCAGTATTTT. It translates to CASSHRSGDTQYF.

This chain connects TRBV12-3 or TRBV12-4 to TRBJ2-3; possibly TRBD1 or TRBD2 for D (5 bases each). Trimming left V 3 bases short and J 6 bases short, with 10 bases between. The CDR3 extends over 13 amino acids. CDR3 sequence reads: CASSFGDGDTQYF. CDR3 bases: TGTGCCAGCAGTTTCGGGGACGGGGATACGCAGTATTTT.

For this clonotype: Since a much larger clone is just one base distant, this may be a read error. This chain links TRBV28 with TRBJ2-3; 8 positions match TRBD2. This CDR3 comprises 17 residues. Germline CDR1 MDHEN, CDR2 SYDVKM. The CDR3 nucleotides are TGTGCCGGCAGTTTATGGACCAGCGGGGGAAACACAGATACGCAGTATTTT. Protein sequence: CAGSLWTSGGNTDTQYF.

The V call is TRBV4-1, the J call TRBJ1-1, with TRBD1 matching over 12 bases. Germline V CDR1 and CDR2: MGHRA, YSYEKL. Trimming at V came to 4 bases and at J to 2 bases, leaving 2 bases not matched to a gene. This CDR3 is built from 15 residues. The CDR3 DNA reads TGCGCCAGCAGCCGGGACAGGGGGCATAACACTGAAGCTTTCTTT. Its protein is CASSRDRGHNTEAFF.

The chain has TRBV12-3 or TRBV12-4 and TRBJ2-1, with TRBD1 matching 11 bases. The CDR3 runs to 14 residues. Trimming at V came to 6 bases and at J to 7 bases, leaving 5 bases not matched to a gene. CDR3 nucleotide sequence: TGTGCCAGCAGGGGACAGGGGGTAGTTAATGAGCAGTTCTTC. This gives the protein CASRGQGVVNEQFF.

The rearrangement uses TRBV5-6 and TRBJ1-1, with D uncertain. The V end lost 2 bases, the J end lost 3 bases, and 5 bases lay between the germline ends. The CDR3 contains 12 residues. Germline assignment: CDR1 SGHDT and CDR2 YYEEEE. This chain's CDR3 is CASSFGDTEAFF. The CDR3 bases are TGTGCCAGCAGCTTTGGGGACACTGAAGCTTTCTTT.

The chain is built from TRBV24-1 and TRBJ2-7; the match to TRBD1 covers 7 bases. The CDR3 sequence is 16 residues long. The trim removed 4 bases at V and 9 bases at J, leaving 17 bases unmatched. In germline, CDR1 is KGHDR, CDR2 SFDVKD. CDR3 region: CATSDTRQGPTVGQYF. For the CDR3, the DNA is TGTGCCACCAGTGACACGAGACAGGGACCGACCGTGGGGCAGTACTTC.